The clone carrying this T cell receptor beta chain was seen only a few times. This sample stems from a study of OX40 agonist ivuxolimab in advanced cancers. Whole-study context: Treatment of patients was with ivuxolimab, an agonistic anti-OX40 (CD134) antibody.

Some clones are missing from TCRdb's copy, which holds only in-frame ones; the method was immunoSEQ multiplex PCR. The table lists more than 80,000 clones, roughly nine tenths of them singletons. Material: CD4+ or CD8+ T cells sorted from blood, obtained in a trial of the OX40 agonist ivuxolimab. The receptor was derived from an adult with an advanced solid tumor such as melanoma, head and neck, liver or kidney cancer.

The CDR3 here is CASSPLSGITEAFF. The CDR3 region has the DNA TGTGCCAGCAGCCCCCTCTCAGGGATCACTGAAGCTTTCTTT. The gene calls are TRBV4-2 and TRBJ1-1, with D tentatively TRBD1 (5 bases). The germline CDR1 and CDR2 sequences are LGHNA and YNFKEQ. Trimming cost V 4 bases and J 4 bases, with 13 bases left between them. The CDR3 spans 14 residues.